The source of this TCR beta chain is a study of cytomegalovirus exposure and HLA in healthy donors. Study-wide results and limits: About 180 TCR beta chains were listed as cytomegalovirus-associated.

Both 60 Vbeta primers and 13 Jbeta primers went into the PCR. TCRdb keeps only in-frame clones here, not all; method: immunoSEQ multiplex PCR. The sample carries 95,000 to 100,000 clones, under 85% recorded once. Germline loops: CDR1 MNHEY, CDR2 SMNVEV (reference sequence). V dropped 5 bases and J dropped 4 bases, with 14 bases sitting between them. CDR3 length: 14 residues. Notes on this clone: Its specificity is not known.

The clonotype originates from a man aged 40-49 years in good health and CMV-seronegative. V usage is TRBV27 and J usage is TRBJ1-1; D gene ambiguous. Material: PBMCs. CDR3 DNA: TGTGCCAGCAGTCCTCTCACCTATCTCACTGAAGCTTTCTTT. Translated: CASSPLTYLTEAFF.